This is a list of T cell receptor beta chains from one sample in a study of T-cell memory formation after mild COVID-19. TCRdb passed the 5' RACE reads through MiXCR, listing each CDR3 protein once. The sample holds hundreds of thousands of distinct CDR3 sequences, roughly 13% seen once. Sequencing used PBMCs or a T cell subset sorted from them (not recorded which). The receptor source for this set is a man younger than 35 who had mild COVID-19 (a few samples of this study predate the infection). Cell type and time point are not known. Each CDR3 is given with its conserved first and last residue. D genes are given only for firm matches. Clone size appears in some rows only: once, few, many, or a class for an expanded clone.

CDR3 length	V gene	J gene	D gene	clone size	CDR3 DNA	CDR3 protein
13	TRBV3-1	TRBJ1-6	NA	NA	TGTGCCAGCAGCAACGGACGAGGATCACCCCTCCACTTT	CASSNGRGSPLHF
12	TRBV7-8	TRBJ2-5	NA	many	TGTGCCAGCAGCTTATCATCCTTGGCCATGTACTTC	CASSLSSLAMYF
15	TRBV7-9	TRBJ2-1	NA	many	TGTGCCAGCAGCTTAGCTCGGGGGGCCGACAATGAGCAGTTCTTC	CASSLARGADNEQFF
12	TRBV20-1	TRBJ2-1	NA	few	TGCAGTGCTAGCCCCCGAGGGAATGAGCAGTTCTTC	CSASPRGNEQFF
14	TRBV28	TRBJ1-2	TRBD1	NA	TGTGCCAGCAGTGTAGACAACAGGGGGCTCGGCTACACCTTC	CASSVDNRGLGYTF
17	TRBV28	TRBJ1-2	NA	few	TGTGCCAGCAGTTTTCGCCAGGCGGCAGCGCTGCTGAGAGGCTACACCTTC	CASSFRQAAALLRGYTF
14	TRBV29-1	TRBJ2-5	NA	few	TGCAGCGTTGAAGATTTCGGGGTAGGGGAGACCCAGTACTTC	CSVEDFGVGETQYF
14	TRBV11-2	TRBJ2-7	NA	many	TGTGCCAGCAGCCCCGGATATTCTTCGGTCGAGCAGTACTTC	CASSPGYSSVEQYF
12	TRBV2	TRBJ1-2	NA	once	TGTGCCAGCAAGGGGAGCCTTCTTTCGAACACCTTC	CASKGSLLSNTF
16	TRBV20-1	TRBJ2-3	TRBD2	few	TGCAGTGCTAGGGCGACTAGCGGGGGGGGCACAGATACGCAGTATTTT	CSARATSGGGTDTQYF
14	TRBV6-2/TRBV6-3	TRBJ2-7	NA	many	TGTGCCAGCAGTTACCAGGGGAGACCCTACGAGCAGTACTTC	CASSYQGRPYEQYF
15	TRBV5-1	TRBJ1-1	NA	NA	TGCGCCAGCAGCTTGGTGGAGGGTTGGAACACTGAAGCTTTCTTT	CASSLVEGWNTEAFF
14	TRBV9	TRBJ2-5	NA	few	TGTGCCAGCAGCGCCTCCACCGGGACCGGGACCCAGTACTTC	CASSASTGTGTQYF
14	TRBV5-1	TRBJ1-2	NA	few	TGCGCCAGCAGCTATTTCGGGGATGAGGATGGCTACACCTTC	CASSYFGDEDGYTF
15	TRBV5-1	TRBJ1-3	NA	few	TGCGCCAGCAGCTCCTCAGTCATCTCTGGAAACACCATATATTTT	CASSSSVISGNTIYF
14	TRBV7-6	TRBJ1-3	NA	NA	TGTGCCAGCAGAGGCATAACGGGGGCAGCCACCATATATTTT	CASRGITGAATIYF
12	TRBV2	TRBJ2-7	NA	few	TGTGCCAGCAGTGAAGTCTGGGACGAGCAGTACTTC	CASSEVWDEQYF
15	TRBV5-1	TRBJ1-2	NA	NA	TGCGCCAGCAGCATAAGCGGTCAGGGAGGCTATGGCTACACCTTC	CASSISGQGGYGYTF
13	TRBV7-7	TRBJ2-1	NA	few	TGTGCTAGCAGCTTAGCTCCTAAGGATGAGCAGTTCTTC	CASSLAPKDEQFF
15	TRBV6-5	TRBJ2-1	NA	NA	TGTGCCAGCAGTTACGAGGGGCGGTACCCCAATGAGCAGTTCTTC	CASSYEGRYPNEQFF
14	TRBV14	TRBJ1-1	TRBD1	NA	TGTGCCAGCAGCCGGGACAGGGTTCGGACTGAAGCTTTCTTT	CASSRDRVRTEAFF
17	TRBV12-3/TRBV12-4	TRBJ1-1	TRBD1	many	TGTGCCAGCCGAACCTACGACATTACAGGGGCAAAATATGGAGCTTTCTTT	CASRTYDITGAKYGAFF
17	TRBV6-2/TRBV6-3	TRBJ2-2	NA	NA	TGTGCCAGCAGTTACTCGGCCCGGTTTGAGCACACCGGGGAGCTGTTTTTT	CASSYSARFEHTGELFF
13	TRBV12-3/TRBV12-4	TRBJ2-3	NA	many	TGTGCCAGCAGTTTATCCGGGTCAGATACGCAGTATTTT	CASSLSGSDTQYF
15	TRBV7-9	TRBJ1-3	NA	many	TGTGCCAGCAGCTCTCGCGGGTCACCAGGAAACACCATATATTTT	CASSSRGSPGNTIYF
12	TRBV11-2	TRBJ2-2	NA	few	TGTGCCAGCAGCCCGAACCCCGGGGAGCTGTTTTTT	CASSPNPGELFF
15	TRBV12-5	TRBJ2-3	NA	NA	TGTGCTAGTGGTTTGCAGGTGGGGGGGCCAAATACGCAGTATTTT	CASGLQVGGPNTQYF
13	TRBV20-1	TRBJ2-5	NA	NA	TGCAGTGCTGGTCCCAGGGTTCAAGAGACCCAGTACTTC	CSAGPRVQETQYF
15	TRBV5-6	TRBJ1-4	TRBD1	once	TGTGCCAGCAGCCCTGGGACAGGGGCTAGAGAAAAACTGTTTTTT	CASSPGTGAREKLFF
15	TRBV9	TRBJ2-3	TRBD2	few	TGTGCCAGCAGCGTAGAGACTAGCGGGGGGGATACGCAGTATTTT	CASSVETSGGDTQYF
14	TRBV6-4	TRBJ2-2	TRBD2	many	TGTGCCAGCAGTGACTCGACTAGCGCCGGGGAGCTGTTTTTT	CASSDSTSAGELFF
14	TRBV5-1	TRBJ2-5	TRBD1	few	TGCGCCAGCATGGACAGGGGGTTAGAAGAGACCCAGTACTTC	CASMDRGLEETQYF
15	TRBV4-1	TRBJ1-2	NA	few	TGCGCCAGCAGCCAAGTTACAGTCGGGGGAGATGGCTACACCTTC	CASSQVTVGGDGYTF